Following are 29 T cell receptor beta chains from one sample sequenced in a study of T cells after posttransplantation cyclophosphamide. Methotrexate plus calcineurin inhibitor accompanied controls' myeloablative marrow transplants; sampling was 1 year later. The protocol was immunoSEQ multiplex PCR, while the TCRdb copy is restricted to in-frame clones and leaves out a portion. The repertoire holds about 16,000 clones, with around 86% as singletons. This specimen consisted of PBMCs, obtained after an allogeneic stem cell transplant with a calcineurin inhibitor and methotrexate. These receptors were collected from a male patient aged 50 or older who received an allogeneic stem cell transplant from an unrelated donor, was CMV-positive, and had chronic GVHD only. Some T cells could come from the graft donor.

This rearrangement joins TRBV4-1 to TRBJ2-2; 7 bases align to TRBD2. Germline V CDR1 and CDR2: MGHRA, YSYEKL. V gave up 0 bases and J gave up 3 bases; unmatched junction bases: 4. The length of the CDR3 is 16 residues. The CDR3: CASSQDGGGDTGELFF. The DNA of the CDR3 is TGCGCCAGCAGCCAAGATGGGGGAGGGGACACCGGGGAGCTGTTTTTT.

This chain connects TRBV11-2 to TRBJ2-3, with 8 bases lining up with TRBD2. CDR3 length: 16 residues. V gave up 3 bases and J gave up 2 bases; unmatched junction bases: 7. Germline V gene data show CDR1 as SGHAT and CDR2 as FQNNGV. CDR3: CASSFGASGYTDTQYF. The CDR3 nucleotides read TGTGCCAGCAGCTTCGGCGCTAGCGGGTACACAGATACGCAGTATTTT.

This sequence joins TRBV9 and TRBJ2-2; 11 bases map to TRBD2. Per germline, CDR1 SGDLS and CDR2 YYNGEE. With V trimmed by 4 bases and J by 6 bases, 8 bases remained unmatched. The CDR3 covers 16 residues. CDR3 residues: CASSFRLAGSAGELFF. The CDR3 nucleotides read TGTGCCAGCAGCTTCCGACTAGCGGGGTCGGCCGGGGAGCTGTTTTTT.

The gene calls are TRBV9 and TRBJ2-5; D unresolved. The better agreement between TRBJ2-7 and the DNA end casts doubt on the J call. The CDR3 runs 13 residues. Germline-derived CDR1 and CDR2 are SGDLS and YYNGEE. The CDR3 region is CASSAPRSYEQYF. As DNA, the CDR3 is TGTGCCAGCAGCGCCCCCCGCTCCTACGAGCAGTACTTC.

As DNA, the CDR3 is TGTGCCAGCAGCCTTGACACCGGGGAGCTGTTTTTT. Amino acid sequence: CASSLDTGELFF. V gene TRBV5-6 combines with J gene TRBJ2-2; D unclear. The length of the CDR3 is 12 residues. Deletions cut 4 bases from V and 3 bases from J, with 4 bases between. Per the germline V gene, CDR1 is SGHDT and CDR2 is YYEEEE.

V usage is TRBV5-1 and J usage is TRBJ1-2; 10 bases align to TRBD1. V shed 1 base and J 6 bases; nucleotides not matched to a gene: 3. Germline V CDR1 and CDR2: SGHRS, YFSETQ. The CDR3 loop spans 14 amino acids. The chain's CDR3 is CASSLSGQGHGYTF. The CDR3 nucleotides are TGCGCCAGCAGCTTGTCGGGACAGGGGCATGGCTACACCTTC.

A single count supports this clone. The rearrangement joins TRBV7-6 to TRBJ2-5; 9 bases fit TRBD2. CDR1 and CDR2 (germline): SGHVS, FNYEAQ. The CDR3 consists of 15 residues. V trimming: 2 bases; J trimming: 2 bases; junction bases outside the gene matches: 3. The CDR3 protein is CASSLLAGWQETQYF. CDR3 coding DNA: TGTGCCAGCAGCTTACTAGCGGGATGGCAAGAGACCCAGTACTTC.

The rearrangement joins TRBV29-1 to TRBJ2-1; D ambiguous. Trimming stripped 3 bases from V and 5 bases from J, with 8 bases between. Looked up from germline, CDR1 is SQVTM and CDR2 is ANQGSEA. The CDR3 covers 12 residues. CDR3: CSVDRNDNEQFF. CDR3 in DNA: TGCAGCGTTGACAGGAACGACAATGAGCAGTTCTTC.

This clone turned up a few times. The chain uses TRBV28 and TRBJ1-1; D is possibly TRBD1 (6 bases). Germline V CDR1 and CDR2: MDHEN, SYDVKM. The ends were cut back, 9 bases at V and 10 bases at J, with 12 bases in the middle. The CDR3 contains 10 residues. The CDR3 sequence is CASKQGGAFF. The CDR3 nucleotides read TGTGCCAGTAAACAGGGTGGAGCTTTCTTT.

The chain has TRBV7-2 and TRBJ2-3; 7 bases are shared with TRBD1. Germline loops: CDR1 SGHTA, CDR2 FQGNSA. CDR3 length equals 16 residues. Germline trimming cut 1 base from V and 2 bases from J; bases unmatched to any gene: 6. CDR3 in amino acids: CASSLGTGANTDTQYF. CDR3 DNA sequence: TGTGCCAGCAGCTTAGGAACAGGGGCGAACACAGATACGCAGTATTTT. Combining the CDR3 with reference TRBV7-2 and TRBJ2-3 gives the whole variable domain GAGVSQSPSNKVTEKGKDVELRCDPISGHTALYWYRQSLGQGLEFLIYFQGNSAPDKSGLPSDRFSAERTGGSVSTLTIQRTQQEDSAVYLCASSLGTGANTDTQYFGPGTRLTVL.

CDR3 nucleotide sequence: TGCGCCAGCAGCCTGGGACAGGGGCTCTCATACGAGCAGTACTTC. This gives the protein CASSLGQGLSYEQYF. The J gene is TRBJ2-7, the V gene TRBV5-1; the match to TRBD1 covers 10 bases. The CDR3 runs 15 residues. The V gene's germline CDR1 is SGHRS and CDR2 YFSETQ. J lost 4 bases, V lost 4 bases, and 8 bases had no gene match.

The chain employs TRBV7-9 and TRBJ2-5; 8 bases are shared with TRBD1. J lost 4 bases, V lost 6 bases, and 4 bases had no gene match. Germline V gene sequence: CDR1 SEHNR, CDR2 FQNEAQ (reference sequence). The CDR3 runs to 13 residues. The chain's CDR3 is CASSPRGPETQYF. The CDR3 DNA is TGTGCCAGCAGTCCCAGGGGGCCAGAGACCCAGTACTTC. The full variable domain, in which reference TRBV7-9 and TRBJ2-5 provide the parts outside the CDR3, is DTGVSQNPRHKITKRGQNVTFRCDPISEHNRLYWYRQTLGQGPEFLTYFQNEAQLEKSRLLSDRFSAERPKGSFSTLEIQRTEQGDSAMYLCASSPRGPETQYFGPGTRLLVL.

CDR3 residues: CASRIGAGLNTEAFF. In DNA, the CDR3 is TGTGCCAGCAGAATTGGCGCAGGGCTGAACACTGAAGCTTTCTTT. The rearrangement uses TRBV6-5 and TRBJ1-1, with D perhaps matching TRBD1 (5 bases). CDR3 length equals 15 residues. Germline V gene data show CDR1 as MNHEY and CDR2 as SVGAGI. V was cut by 6 bases and J by 0 bases, with 14 bases left in between.

The rearrangement links TRBV2 to TRBJ2-7; D might be TRBD1 (6 bases). V was clipped by 7 bases and J by 8 bases, with 15 bases between them. Germline CDR1 and CDR2: SNHLY and FYNNEI. CDR3 length: 12 amino acids. CDR3 sequence reads: CASNGQLRQQYF. CDR3 DNA sequence: TGTGCCAGCAACGGACAGCTGAGGCAGCAGTACTTC.

This chain links TRBV9 with TRBJ2-7; TRBD1 aligns across 9 bases. The CDR3 has 16 amino acids. Losses at the gene ends were 0 bases for V and 9 bases for J; bases not matched to a gene: 13. CDR1 is SGDLS and CDR2 is YYNGEE in the germline V gene. Here the CDR3 DNA reads TGTGCCAGCAGCGTAGCGGTGGGGACAGGGCGTGGTGGGCAGTACTTC. Translated: CASSVAVGTGRGGQYF.

The chain has TRBV7-7 and TRBJ2-7; D is perhaps TRBD2 (5 bases). The CDR3 is 13 residues long. Germline CDR1 reads SSHAT; CDR2 reads FNYEAQ (reference sequence). Trimming cost V 1 base and J 4 bases, with 8 bases left between them. The CDR3 is CASSLGPGYEQYF. CDR3 in DNA: TGTGCCAGCAGCTTAGGACCGGGATACGAGCAGTACTTC.

J is TRBJ2-3 and V is TRBV28; maybe TRBD1 (6 bases). This CDR3 comprises 14 residues. Germline assignment: CDR1 MDHEN and CDR2 SYDVKM. V dropped 6 bases and J dropped 0 bases, with 10 bases sitting between them. Written as DNA, the CDR3 is TGTGCCAGCAGGGGGGCACTTAGCACAGATACGCAGTATTTT. Translation: CASRGALSTDTQYF.

The V and J genes are TRBV28 and TRBJ2-7, with 9 bases that match TRBD2. J was trimmed by 2 bases and V by 2 bases; bases with no gene match: 4. The CDR3 loop spans 15 amino acids. Germline CDR1 reads MDHEN; CDR2 reads SYDVKM. In DNA, the CDR3 is TGTGCCAGCAGTTTAGGAGCGGGAGGCCCCTACGAGCAGTACTTC. This codes for CASSLGAGGPYEQYF.

In this sample, this clone turned up once. The V call is TRBV5-1, the J call TRBJ1-5; 7 bases fit TRBD1. This CDR3 region has 17 residues. Germline V gene sequence: CDR1 SGHRS, CDR2 YFSETQ. Trimming at V came to 0 bases and at J to 4 bases, leaving 10 bases not matched to a gene. CDR3 in amino acids: CASSLAPGQSSNQPQHF. The CDR3 coding sequence is TGCGCCAGCAGCTTGGCCCCGGGACAGAGCTCGAATCAGCCCCAGCATTTT.

The chain has TRBV4-1 and TRBJ2-2; 15 nucleotides line up with TRBD2. The CDR3 is made up of 17 amino acids. V trimming: 1 base; J trimming: 6 bases; junction bases outside the gene matches: 3. Per germline, CDR1 MGHRA and CDR2 YSYEKL. In DNA, the CDR3 is TGCGCCAGCAGCCAAGTCGGACTAGCGGGAGGGCCCGGGGAGCTGTTTTTT. Protein: CASSQVGLAGGPGELFF.

V and J are TRBV19 and TRBJ1-5; a possible D gene is TRBD1 (5 bases). The ends were cut back, 7 bases at V and 9 bases at J, with 19 bases in the middle. Germline CDR1 and CDR2: LNHDA and SQIVND (reference sequence). CDR3 length: 14 residues. CDR3 sequence: CASTSGGDLAPQHF. The CDR3 nucleotides read TGTGCCAGTACCTCGGGGGGTGACTTGGCGCCCCAGCATTTT.

The V call is TRBV25-1, the J call TRBJ2-7; D is perhaps TRBD2 (6 bases). This CDR3 has 14 amino acids. V was clipped by 1 base and J by 5 bases, with 12 bases between them. The V gene's germline CDR1 is MGHDK and CDR2 SYGVNS. The CDR3 region has the DNA TGTGCCAGCAGTGAATTCGGGGGTAAGAACGAGCAGTACTTC. This codes for CASSEFGGKNEQYF.

The DNA of the CDR3 is TGTGCCAGCAGGGCGGTAAGCTCCTACAATGAGCAGTTCTTC. Its protein is CASRAVSSYNEQFF. The gene calls are TRBV2 and TRBJ2-1; D call uncertain. The V end lost 6 bases, the J end lost 0 bases, and 9 bases lay between the germline ends. The CDR3 runs 14 residues. Germline assignment: CDR1 SNHLY and CDR2 FYNNEI.

V and J are TRBV2 and TRBJ2-1; weak D call: TRBD2 (5 bases). CDR1 and CDR2 from the germline V gene are SNHLY and FYNNEI. V was clipped by 8 bases and J by 1 base, with 12 bases between them. The CDR3 length is 14 residues. The CDR3 loop reads CASDVRTSYNEQFF. In nucleotides, the CDR3 is TGTGCCAGCGATGTACGGACTTCCTACAATGAGCAGTTCTTC.

This chain links TRBV19 with TRBJ2-1; D is possibly TRBD2 (6 bases). The CDR3 consists of 15 residues. Per the germline V gene, CDR1 is LNHDA and CDR2 is SQIVND (reference sequence). V lost 7 bases, J lost 2 bases, and 15 bases lay in between. The CDR3, as DNA: TGTGCCAGTAAGGAGGGAGATCTAACCTACAATGAGCAGTTCTTC. This sequence encodes CASKEGDLTYNEQFF.

The V and J genes are TRBV6-6 and TRBJ2-7, with 8 bases fitting TRBD2. The trim removed 7 bases at V and 5 bases at J, leaving 13 bases unmatched. Germline V gene sequence: CDR1 MNHNY, CDR2 SVGAGI (reference sequence). The CDR3 contains 15 residues. The CDR3 nucleotides read TGTGCCAGCACCCGAAGAGCGGGAGATGTTAACGAGCAGTACTTC. Translated: CASTRRAGDVNEQYF.

This clone was seen a single time. The V gene is TRBV27, the J gene TRBJ2-7; 11 bases map to TRBD1. V was pared by 4 bases and J by 1 base, with 3 bases of the junction left unmatched. Germline-derived CDR1 and CDR2 are MNHEY and SMNVEV (reference sequence). This CDR3 is 15 amino acids long. Here the CDR3 reads CASSWGTGGSYEQYF. The CDR3 DNA sequence: TGTGCCAGCAGTTGGGGGACAGGGGGATCCTACGAGCAGTACTTC.

The chain joins TRBV5-1 to TRBJ2-5; TRBD2 matches 8 bases. With V trimmed by 4 bases and J by 5 bases, 13 bases remained unmatched. There are 16 residues in the CDR3. Per germline, CDR1 SGHRS and CDR2 YFSETQ. The DNA for the CDR3 is TGCGCCAGCAGCCCGGGCCCTGAGCGGGAGCACGAGACCCAGTACTTC. Translating it yields CASSPGPEREHETQYF.

This clone showed up just once. CDR3 coding DNA: TGTGCCAGCAGCTCAGAGGGCAGGGGATCTCTGTTTGGCTACACCTTC. Encoded protein: CASSSEGRGSLFGYTF. The rearrangement joins TRBV11-3 to TRBJ1-2, with D possibly TRBD1 on 6 matching bases. V gave up 4 bases and J gave up 7 bases, with 22 bases separating them. The CDR3 runs to 16 residues. The germline V gene encodes CDR1 SGHNT and CDR2 YENEEA.